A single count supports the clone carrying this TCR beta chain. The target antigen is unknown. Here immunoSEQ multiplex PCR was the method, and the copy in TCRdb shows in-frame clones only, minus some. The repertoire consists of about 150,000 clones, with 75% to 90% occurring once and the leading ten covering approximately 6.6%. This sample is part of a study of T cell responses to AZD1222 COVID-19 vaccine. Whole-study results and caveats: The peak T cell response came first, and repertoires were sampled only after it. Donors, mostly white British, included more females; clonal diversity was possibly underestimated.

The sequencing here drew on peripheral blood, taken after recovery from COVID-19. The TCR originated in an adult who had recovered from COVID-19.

In nucleotides, the CDR3 is TGTGCCAGTAGTATGCAGGAGACCCAGTACTTC. This gives the protein CASSMQETQYF. The chain uses TRBV19 and TRBJ2-5; the D is unclear. Trimming shortened V by 3 bases and J by 5 bases, and 4 bases separated the two germline ends. The CDR3 runs 11 residues. Germline V gives CDR1 LNHDA, CDR2 SQIVND (reference sequence).